Described below is a single T cell receptor beta chain sequence and its context. The target of this receptor is not known. Base qualities are not recorded, but no much larger clone differs from it by a single base. The cysteine opens and the phenylalanine closes a CDR3 of 14 amino acids. Just the 42-base CDR3 DNA is kept, in frame starting at base 1. The germline V gene specifies SGHTA as CDR1 and FQGNSA as CDR2. The junction carries 15 bases between V and J, which are trimmed by 3 bases and 6 bases respectively. The data were obtained in a study of control samples from healthy donors and cancer patients (TCRdb year 2020). The library was prepared using the immunoSEQ multiplex PCR assay. Drawn from immuneACCESS, this table holds only the in-frame rearrangements with V and J called that TCRdb kept. Clones are partly lost; checked studies trace under half to an unresolved V gene and leave the rest unexplained. Recorded for this sample are approximately 110,000 clones; 91% of them occurred a single time. The ten largest clones represent about 7.2% of the sample.

Recombination connected TRBV7-2 to TRBJ2-7, with TRBD2 as a weak D call on 6 bases. This receptor was taken from a woman between 18 and 29 years old in good health. Material for sequencing was blood. The nucleotides are TGTGCCAGCAGCTTGCGCGGGTCGGGGGTCGAGCAGTACTTC. It codes for CASSLRGSGVEQYF.